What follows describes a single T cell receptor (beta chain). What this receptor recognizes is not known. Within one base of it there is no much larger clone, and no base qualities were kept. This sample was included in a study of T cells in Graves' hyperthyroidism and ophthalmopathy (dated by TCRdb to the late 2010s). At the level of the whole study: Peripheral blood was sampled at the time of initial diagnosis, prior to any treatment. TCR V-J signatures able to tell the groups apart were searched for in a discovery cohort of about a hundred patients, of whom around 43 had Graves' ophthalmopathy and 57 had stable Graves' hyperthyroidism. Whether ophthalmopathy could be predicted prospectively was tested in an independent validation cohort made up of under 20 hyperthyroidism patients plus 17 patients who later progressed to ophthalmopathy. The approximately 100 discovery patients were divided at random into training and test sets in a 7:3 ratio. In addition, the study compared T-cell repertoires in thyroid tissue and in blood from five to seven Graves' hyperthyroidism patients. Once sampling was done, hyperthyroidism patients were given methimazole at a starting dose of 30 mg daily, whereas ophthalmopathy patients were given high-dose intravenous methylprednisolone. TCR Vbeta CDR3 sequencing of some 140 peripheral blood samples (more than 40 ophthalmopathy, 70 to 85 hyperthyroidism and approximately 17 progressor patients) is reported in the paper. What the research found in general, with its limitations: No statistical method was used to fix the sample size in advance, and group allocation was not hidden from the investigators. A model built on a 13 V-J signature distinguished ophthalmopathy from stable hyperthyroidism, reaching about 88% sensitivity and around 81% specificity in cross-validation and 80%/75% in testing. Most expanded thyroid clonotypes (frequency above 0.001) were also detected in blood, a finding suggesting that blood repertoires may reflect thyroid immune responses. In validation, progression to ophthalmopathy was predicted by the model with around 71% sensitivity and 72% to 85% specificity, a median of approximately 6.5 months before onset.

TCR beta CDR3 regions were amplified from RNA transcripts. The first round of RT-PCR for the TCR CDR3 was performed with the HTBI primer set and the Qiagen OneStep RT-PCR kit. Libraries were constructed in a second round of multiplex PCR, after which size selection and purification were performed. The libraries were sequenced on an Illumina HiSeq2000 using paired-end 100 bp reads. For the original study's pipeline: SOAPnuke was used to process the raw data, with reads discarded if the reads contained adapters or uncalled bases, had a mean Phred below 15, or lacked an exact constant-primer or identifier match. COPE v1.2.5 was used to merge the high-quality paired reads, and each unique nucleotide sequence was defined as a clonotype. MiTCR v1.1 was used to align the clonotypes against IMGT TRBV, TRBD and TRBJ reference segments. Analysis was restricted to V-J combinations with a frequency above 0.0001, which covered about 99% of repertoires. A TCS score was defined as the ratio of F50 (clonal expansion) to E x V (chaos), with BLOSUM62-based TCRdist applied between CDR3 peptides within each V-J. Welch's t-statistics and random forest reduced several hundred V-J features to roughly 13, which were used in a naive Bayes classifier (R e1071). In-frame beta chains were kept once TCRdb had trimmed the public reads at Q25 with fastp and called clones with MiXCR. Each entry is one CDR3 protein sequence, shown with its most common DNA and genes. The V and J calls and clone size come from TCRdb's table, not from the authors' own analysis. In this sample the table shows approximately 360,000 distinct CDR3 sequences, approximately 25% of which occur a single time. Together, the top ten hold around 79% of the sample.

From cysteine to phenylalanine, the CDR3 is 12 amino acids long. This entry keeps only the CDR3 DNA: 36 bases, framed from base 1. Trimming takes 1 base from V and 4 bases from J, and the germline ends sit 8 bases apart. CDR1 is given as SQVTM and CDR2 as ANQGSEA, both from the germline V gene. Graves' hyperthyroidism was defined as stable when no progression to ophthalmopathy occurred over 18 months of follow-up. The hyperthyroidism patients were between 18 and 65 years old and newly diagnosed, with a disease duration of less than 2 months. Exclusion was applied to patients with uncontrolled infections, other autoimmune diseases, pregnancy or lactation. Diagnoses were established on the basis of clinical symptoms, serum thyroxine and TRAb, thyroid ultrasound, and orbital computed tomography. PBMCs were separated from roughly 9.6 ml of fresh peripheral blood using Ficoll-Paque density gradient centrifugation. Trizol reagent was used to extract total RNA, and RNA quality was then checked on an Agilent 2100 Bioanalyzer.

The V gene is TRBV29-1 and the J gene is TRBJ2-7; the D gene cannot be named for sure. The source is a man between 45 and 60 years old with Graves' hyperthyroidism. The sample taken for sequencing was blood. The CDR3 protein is CSVEGTDYEQYF. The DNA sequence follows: TGCAGCGTTGAAGGTACGGATTACGAGCAGTACTTC.